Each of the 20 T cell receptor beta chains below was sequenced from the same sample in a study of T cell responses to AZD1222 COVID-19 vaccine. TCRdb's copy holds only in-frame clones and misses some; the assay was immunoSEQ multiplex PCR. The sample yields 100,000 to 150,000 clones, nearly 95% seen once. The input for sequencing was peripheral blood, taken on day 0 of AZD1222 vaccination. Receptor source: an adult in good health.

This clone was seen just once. The CDR3 DNA reads as TGTGCCAGCAGTGCCCTGACAGGGAGAAATCAGCCCCAGCATTTT. Residues: CASSALTGRNQPQHF. J is TRBJ1-5 and V is TRBV28, with 7 bases aligning to TRBD1. J was trimmed by 4 bases and V by 5 bases; bases with no gene match: 8. Germline V gene sequence: CDR1 MDHEN, CDR2 SYDVKM. The CDR3 is made up of 15 amino acids.

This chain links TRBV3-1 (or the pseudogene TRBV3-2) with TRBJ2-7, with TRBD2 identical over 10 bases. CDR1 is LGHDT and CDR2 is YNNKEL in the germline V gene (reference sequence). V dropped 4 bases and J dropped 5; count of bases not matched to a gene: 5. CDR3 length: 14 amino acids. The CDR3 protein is CASSRQLAGDEQYF. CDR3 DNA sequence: TGTGCCAGCAGCCGCCAGCTAGCGGGGGACGAGCAGTACTTC.

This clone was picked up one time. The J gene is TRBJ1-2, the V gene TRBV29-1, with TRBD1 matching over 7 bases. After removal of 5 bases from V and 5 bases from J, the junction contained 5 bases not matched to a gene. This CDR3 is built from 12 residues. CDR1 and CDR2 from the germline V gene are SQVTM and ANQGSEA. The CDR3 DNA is TGCAGCGTTTCCGGGACAGATTATGGCTACACCTTC. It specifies CSVSGTDYGYTF.

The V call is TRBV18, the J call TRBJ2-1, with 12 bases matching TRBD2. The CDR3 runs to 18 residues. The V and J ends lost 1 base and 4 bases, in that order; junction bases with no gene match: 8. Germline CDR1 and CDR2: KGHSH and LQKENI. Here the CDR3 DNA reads TGTGCCAGCTCACCACGCGCGCGACTAGCGGGAGTTTACAATGAGCAGTTCTTC. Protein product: CASSPRARLAGVYNEQFF.

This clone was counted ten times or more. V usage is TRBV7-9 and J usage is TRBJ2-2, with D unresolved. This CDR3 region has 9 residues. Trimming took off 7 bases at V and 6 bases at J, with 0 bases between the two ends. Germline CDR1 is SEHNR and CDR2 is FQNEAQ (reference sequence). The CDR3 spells CASTGELFF. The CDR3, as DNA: TGTGCCAGCACCGGGGAGCTGTTTTTT.

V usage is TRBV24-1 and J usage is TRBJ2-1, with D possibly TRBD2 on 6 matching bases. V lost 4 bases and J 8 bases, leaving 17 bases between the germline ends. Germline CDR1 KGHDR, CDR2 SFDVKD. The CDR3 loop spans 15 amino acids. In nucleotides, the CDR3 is TGTGCCACCAGTGACCCTCAGGAGGGGAAGGATGAGCAGTTCTTC. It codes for CATSDPQEGKDEQFF.

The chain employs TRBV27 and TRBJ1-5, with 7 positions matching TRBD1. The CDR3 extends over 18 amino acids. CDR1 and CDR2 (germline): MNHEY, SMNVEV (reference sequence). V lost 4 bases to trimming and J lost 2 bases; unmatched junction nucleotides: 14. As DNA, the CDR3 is TGTGCCAGCAGTTCCTCGCCCCCGACAGGGATAGGCAATCAGCCCCAGCATTTT. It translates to CASSSSPPTGIGNQPQHF.

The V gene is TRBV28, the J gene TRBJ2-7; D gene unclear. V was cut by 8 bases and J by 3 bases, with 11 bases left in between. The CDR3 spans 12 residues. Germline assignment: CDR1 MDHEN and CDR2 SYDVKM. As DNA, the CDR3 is TGTGCCAGCGCAGCGATCCTCTACGAGCAGTACTTC. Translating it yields CASAAILYEQYF.

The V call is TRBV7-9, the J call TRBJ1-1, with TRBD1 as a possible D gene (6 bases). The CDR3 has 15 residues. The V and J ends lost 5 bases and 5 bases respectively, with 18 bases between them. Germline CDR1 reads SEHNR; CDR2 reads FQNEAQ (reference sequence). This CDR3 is CASSGGGGRNTEAFF. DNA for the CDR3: TGTGCCAGCAGCGGCGGTGGGGGGCGGAATACTGAAGCTTTCTTT.

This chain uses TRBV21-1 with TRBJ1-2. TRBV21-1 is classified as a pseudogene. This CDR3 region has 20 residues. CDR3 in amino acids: CASSTPSLGGVGSLGYGYTF. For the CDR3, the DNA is TGTGCCAGCAGCACCCCATCCCTGGGGGGGGTGGGTTCCCTCGGATATGGTTACACCTTC.

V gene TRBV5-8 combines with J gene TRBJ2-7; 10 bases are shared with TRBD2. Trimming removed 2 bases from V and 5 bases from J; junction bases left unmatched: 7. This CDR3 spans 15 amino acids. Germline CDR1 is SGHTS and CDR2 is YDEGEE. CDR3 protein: CASSFLAGGTHEQYF. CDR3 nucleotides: TGTGCCAGCAGCTTCTTAGCGGGAGGCACCCACGAGCAGTACTTC.

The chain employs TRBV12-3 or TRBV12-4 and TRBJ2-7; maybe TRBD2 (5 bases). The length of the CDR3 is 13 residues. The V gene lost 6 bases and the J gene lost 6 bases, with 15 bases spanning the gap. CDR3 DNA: TGTGCCAGCAGCATGGATGGTGGAGGCGAGCAGTACTTC. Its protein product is CASSMDGGGEQYF.

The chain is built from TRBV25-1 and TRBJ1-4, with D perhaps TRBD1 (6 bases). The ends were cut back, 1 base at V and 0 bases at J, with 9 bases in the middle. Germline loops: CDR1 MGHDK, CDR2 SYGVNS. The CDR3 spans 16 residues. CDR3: CASSEWGPATNEKLFF. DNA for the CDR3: TGTGCCAGCAGTGAATGGGGGCCTGCAACTAATGAAAAACTGTTTTTT.

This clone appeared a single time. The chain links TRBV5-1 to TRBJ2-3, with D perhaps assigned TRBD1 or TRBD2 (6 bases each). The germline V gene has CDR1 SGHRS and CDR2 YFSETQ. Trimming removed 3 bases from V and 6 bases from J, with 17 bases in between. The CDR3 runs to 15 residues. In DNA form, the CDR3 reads TGCGCCAGCAGCTCCGCTAGAGGGGGACTGGATACGCAGTATTTT. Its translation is CASSSARGGLDTQYF.

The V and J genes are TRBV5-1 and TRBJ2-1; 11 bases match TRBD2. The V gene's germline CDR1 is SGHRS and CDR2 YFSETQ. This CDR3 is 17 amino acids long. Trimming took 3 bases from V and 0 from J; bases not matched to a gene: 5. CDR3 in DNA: TGCGCCAGCAGCTCCTTTGGACTAGCGGGCTCCTACAATGAGCAGTTCTTC. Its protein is CASSSFGLAGSYNEQFF.

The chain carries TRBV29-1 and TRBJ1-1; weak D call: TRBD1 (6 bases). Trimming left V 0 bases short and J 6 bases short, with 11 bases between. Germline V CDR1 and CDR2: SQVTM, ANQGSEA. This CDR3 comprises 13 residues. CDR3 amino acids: CSVEDGHRAEAFF. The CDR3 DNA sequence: TGCAGCGTTGAAGATGGCCACAGGGCTGAAGCTTTCTTT. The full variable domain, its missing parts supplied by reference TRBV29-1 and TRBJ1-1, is SAVISQKPSRDICQRGTSLTIQCQVDSQVTMMFWYRQQPGQSLTLIATANQGSEATYESGFVIDKFPISRPNLTFSTLTVSNMSPEDSSIYLCSVEDGHRAEAFFGQGTRLTVV.

The CDR3 nucleotides are TGTGCCAACAACTACGAGCAGTACTTC. Residues: CANNYEQYF. The chain couples TRBV28 to TRBJ2-7, with unresolved D. The germline V gene has CDR1 MDHEN and CDR2 SYDVKM. CDR3 size: 9 residues. Trimming cost V 10 bases and J 3 bases, with 4 bases left between them.

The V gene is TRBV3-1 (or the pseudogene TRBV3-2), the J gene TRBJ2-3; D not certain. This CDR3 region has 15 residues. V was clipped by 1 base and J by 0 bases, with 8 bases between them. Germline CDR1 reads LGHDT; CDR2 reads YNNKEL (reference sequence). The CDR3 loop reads CASSQVSGSTDTQYF. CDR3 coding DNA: TGTGCCAGCAGCCAAGTCTCCGGAAGCACAGATACGCAGTATTTT.

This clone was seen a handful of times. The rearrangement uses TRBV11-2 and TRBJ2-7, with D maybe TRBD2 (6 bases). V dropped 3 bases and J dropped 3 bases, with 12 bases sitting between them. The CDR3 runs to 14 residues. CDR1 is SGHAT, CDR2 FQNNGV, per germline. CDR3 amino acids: CASSLGFSGYEQYF. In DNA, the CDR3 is TGTGCCAGCAGCTTGGGGTTTAGCGGCTACGAGCAGTACTTC.

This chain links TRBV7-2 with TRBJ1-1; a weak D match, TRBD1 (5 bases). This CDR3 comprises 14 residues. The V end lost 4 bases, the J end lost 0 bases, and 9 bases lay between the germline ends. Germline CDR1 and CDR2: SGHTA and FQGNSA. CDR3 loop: CASSYGHLNTEAFF. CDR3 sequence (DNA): TGTGCCAGCAGCTATGGACACCTGAACACTGAAGCTTTCTTT.